The T cell receptor beta chain described here comes from a study of control samples from healthy donors and cancer patients. The germline V gene has CDR1 SEHNR and CDR2 FQNEAQ (reference sequence). Unmatched junction bases numbered 5, after V lost 5 bases and J lost 7 bases. CDR3 length: 15 amino acids. This clone was seen a few times. Method: immunoSEQ multiplex PCR; TCRdb's copy keeps in-frame clones and lacks some. This sample yields roughly 130,000 clones, of which 75% to 95% are seen a single time; around 8.1% belongs to the top ten. J is TRBJ1-6 and V is TRBV7-9; 10 positions agree with TRBD1. This TCR was recovered from a man between 18 and 35 years old in good health. What was sequenced was blood. The CDR3 spells CASSPTGGGNSPLHF. The CDR3 DNA reads TGTGCCAGCAGCCCGACAGGGGGCGGGAATTCACCCCTCCACTTT.